One sample yielded the 16 T cell receptor beta chains listed below, sequenced in a study of early T cells in non-severe SARS-CoV-2 infection listed by TCRdb under 2021. Library preparation used 5' RACE. Sequencing took place on a NextSeq 500. Using fastp trimming at Q25 and MiXCR clonotype assembly, TCRdb reanalyzed the public sequencing data and kept in-frame beta chains. CDR3 protein sequences are deduplicated, and each keeps its most common genes and DNA. Across this sample there are tens of thousands of distinct CDR3 sequences, with over 6.5% seen only once. The top ten constitute about 4% of the sample. Source material: whole blood. These receptors originate from an adult who was a healthcare worker with PCR-confirmed SARS-CoV-2 infection or an uninfected control (not recorded which).

This clonotype was recorded at least ten times. This chain joins TRBV20-1 and TRBJ2-7; D not certain. The CDR3 runs 11 residues. Trimming pared 8 bases from V and 1 base from J, leaving 9 bases between. Per germline, CDR1 DFQATT and CDR2 SNEGSKA (reference sequence). The chain's CDR3 is CSTDTSYEQYF. For the CDR3, the DNA is TGCAGTACCGACACGTCCTACGAGCAGTACTTC.

In its sample, this clonotype was seen many times. This chain uses TRBV29-1 with TRBJ2-1, with 9 bases matching TRBD1. The V gene's germline CDR1 is SQVTM and CDR2 ANQGSEA. This CDR3 comprises 14 residues. The trim removed 6 bases at V and 7 bases at J, leaving 10 bases unmatched. The CDR3 protein is CSVSPGQGFNEQFF. DNA for the CDR3: TGCAGCGTGTCCCCGGGACAGGGTTTTAATGAGCAGTTCTTC.

There are many counts of this clonotype. V is TRBV29-1 and J is TRBJ2-3, with unresolved D. CDR1 is SQVTM and CDR2 is ANQGSEA in the germline V gene. V was clipped by 4 bases and J by 4 bases, with 3 bases between them. The CDR3 length is 10 residues. The CDR3 DNA follows: TGCAGCGTTGCGGCAGATACGCAGTATTTT. Residues: CSVAADTQYF.

This clonotype showed up many times. The chain joins TRBV12-3 or TRBV12-4 to TRBJ1-2, with D unresolved. Trimming stripped 2 bases from V and 8 bases from J, with 15 bases between. CDR3 length equals 14 residues. CDR3 bases: TGTGCCAGCAGTTTACCCGGGGAGGTGGTCGGCTACACCTTC. Its protein product is CASSLPGEVVGYTF.

The genes are TRBV3-1 and TRBJ2-1; weak D call: TRBD2 (5 bases). The CDR3 consists of 14 residues. V lost 4 bases, J lost 4 bases, and 11 bases lay in between. Germline CDR1 and CDR2: LGHDT and YNNKEL (reference sequence). The CDR3 bases are TGTGCCAGCAGCCCCCGGGGAGTATACAATGAGCAGTTCTTC. Translation gives CASSPRGVYNEQFF.

This clonotype was detected a few times. The rearrangement links TRBV20-1 to TRBJ2-7; TRBD2 matches at 11 bases. This CDR3 is 13 amino acids long. Germline lookup yields CDR1 DFQATT and CDR2 SNEGSKA (reference sequence). After removal of 5 bases from V and 2 bases from J, the junction contained 2 bases not matched to a gene. The CDR3 loop reads CSAVSGRAYEQYF. CDR3 coding DNA: TGCAGTGCTGTTAGCGGGAGGGCCTACGAGCAGTACTTC.

This clonotype appeared many times. V gene TRBV5-1 combines with J gene TRBJ2-7; D could derive from TRBD1 or TRBD2 (6 bases each). Germline V gives CDR1 SGHRS, CDR2 YFSETQ. V lost 0 bases, J lost 2 bases, and 15 bases lay in between. This CDR3 spans 16 amino acids. The CDR3, as DNA: TGCGCCAGCAGCTTGGCCGGGGGCGGGGTCACCTACGAGCAGTACTTC. Amino acid sequence: CASSLAGGGVTYEQYF.

Only a few counts were recorded for this clonotype. The J gene is TRBJ1-6, the V gene TRBV12-3 or TRBV12-4, with a tentative D call TRBD1 (6 bases). Trimming cost V 7 bases and J 9 bases, with 19 bases left between them. The CDR3 sequence is 15 residues long. The CDR3 region is CASTTHGTPFSPLHF. The CDR3 region has the DNA TGTGCCAGCACCACTCACGGGACACCTTTTTCACCCCTCCACTTT.

In this sample, this clonotype turned up many times. This chain links TRBV20-1 with TRBJ1-4, with TRBD1 identical over 8 bases. The CDR3 has 12 amino acids. The ends lost 6 bases at V and 7 bases at J; junction bases unmatched: 4. Germline V gives CDR1 DFQATT, CDR2 SNEGSKA (reference sequence). CDR3 DNA: TGCAGTGCGCAGGACAGGGCTGAAAAACTGTTTTTT. Amino acid sequence: CSAQDRAEKLFF.

This clonotype was counted ten times or more. V gene TRBV4-1 combines with J gene TRBJ2-1; D possibly corresponds to TRBD2 (6 bases). The CDR3 runs 16 residues. Germline V gene lookup returns CDR1 MGHRA and CDR2 YSYEKL. The V and J ends lost 0 bases and 2 bases respectively, with 11 bases between them. CDR3 loop: CASSQEGSGTYNEQFF. The CDR3 DNA reads as TGCGCCAGCAGCCAAGAAGGTAGCGGCACCTACAATGAGCAGTTCTTC.

The chain combines TRBV6-5 with TRBJ1-6; a weak D match, TRBD1 (5 bases). V was cut by 2 bases and J by 9 bases, with 17 bases left in between. The V gene's germline CDR1 is MNHEY and CDR2 SVGAGI. The CDR3 length is 16 residues. The CDR3 here is CASSYGTAVGISPLHF. CDR3 DNA: TGTGCCAGCAGTTACGGGACGGCGGTTGGAATTTCACCCCTCCACTTT.

This chain joins TRBV3-1 and TRBJ2-6; 7 nucleotides match TRBD1. Germline lookup yields CDR1 LGHDT and CDR2 YNNKEL (reference sequence). There are 17 residues in the CDR3. The trim removed 7 bases at V and 0 bases at J, leaving 9 bases unmatched. The CDR3 DNA reads as TGTGCCAGCACGGGGACAGAGAGCTACTCTGGGGCCAACGTCCTGACTTTC. It yields the protein CASTGTESYSGANVLTF.

This clonotype has at least ten counts. The chain recombines TRBV7-8 with TRBJ2-1, with a weak D call TRBD1 (6 bases). The CDR3 contains 19 residues. Trimming cost V 4 bases and J 2 bases, with 24 bases left between them. Germline assignment: CDR1 SGHVS and CDR2 FQNEAQ. The CDR3 DNA follows: TGTGCCAGCAGCTACCAAGAGGGACAATACTCGGGCACCTACAATGAGCAGTTCTTC. Its translation is CASSYQEGQYSGTYNEQFF.

J is TRBJ2-5 and V is TRBV3-1, with TRBD1 matching 10 bases. J was trimmed by 6 bases and V by 4 bases; bases with no gene match: 14. From germline, CDR1 is LGHDT and CDR2 YNNKEL (reference sequence). CDR3 length equals 17 residues. The CDR3: CASSPPRRQGAQKTQYF. The CDR3 DNA reads TGTGCCAGCAGCCCTCCCCGTAGACAGGGGGCGCAAAAGACCCAGTACTTC.

In this sample, this clonotype turned up many times. CDR3 sequence reads: CASSFKQSTDTQYF. The DNA for the CDR3 is TGTGCCAGCAGCTTTAAGCAAAGCACAGATACGCAGTATTTT. The chain carries TRBV5-5 and TRBJ2-3; D is unclear. From germline, CDR1 is SGHKS and CDR2 YYEKEE (reference sequence). This CDR3 has 14 amino acids. V was pared by 2 bases and J by 0 bases, with 7 bases between. Full variable domain (remainder filled in from reference TRBV5-5 and TRBJ2-3): DAGVTQSPTHLIKTRGQQVTLRCSPISGHKSVSWYQQVLGQGPQFIFQYYEKEERGRGNFPDRFSARQFPNYSSELNVNALLLGDSALYLCASSFKQSTDTQYFGPGTRLTVL.

This chain links TRBV5-1 with TRBJ2-5; the D gene is possibly TRBD2 (5 bases). The germline gives CDR1 SGHRS, CDR2 YFSETQ. V was pared by 4 bases and J by 5 bases, with 12 bases between. The CDR3 covers 13 residues. This CDR3 reads CASSGSAQETQYF. The DNA of the CDR3 is TGCGCCAGCAGCGGGAGCGCTCAGGAGACCCAGTACTTC.